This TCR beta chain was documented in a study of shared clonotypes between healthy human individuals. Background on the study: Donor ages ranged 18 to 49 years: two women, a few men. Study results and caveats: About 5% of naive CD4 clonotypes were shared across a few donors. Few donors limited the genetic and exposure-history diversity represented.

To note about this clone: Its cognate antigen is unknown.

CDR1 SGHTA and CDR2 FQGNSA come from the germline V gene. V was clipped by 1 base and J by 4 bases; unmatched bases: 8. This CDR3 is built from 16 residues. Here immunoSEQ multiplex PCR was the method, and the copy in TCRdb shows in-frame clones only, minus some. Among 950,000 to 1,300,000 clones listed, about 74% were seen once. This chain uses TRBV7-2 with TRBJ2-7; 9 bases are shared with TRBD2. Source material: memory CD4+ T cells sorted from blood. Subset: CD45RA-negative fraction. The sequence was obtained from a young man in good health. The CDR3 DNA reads TGTGCCAGCAGCTTAGGGGTTAGCGGGAGCCCGTACGAGCAGTACTTC. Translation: CASSLGVSGSPYEQYF. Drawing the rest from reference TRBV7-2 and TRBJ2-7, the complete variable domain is GAGVSQSPSNKVTEKGKDVELRCDPISGHTALYWYRQSLGQGLEFLIYFQGNSAPDKSGLPSDRFSAERTGGSVSTLTIQRTQQEDSAVYLCASSLGVSGSPYEQYFGPGTRLTVT.